Listed here is a single T cell receptor (beta chain). This receptor's antigen is unknown. Base qualities are not provided; no much larger clone lies one nucleotide away. This entry is derived from a study of T cells after somatic rescue of genetic block (TCRdb year 2020). General notes on the study: What the study looked at was long-term robustness, specifically in a T-cell system that came about through somatic rescue of a genetic block in T-cell development.

The germline V end is reduced by 2 bases and the J end by 3 bases; junction bases left unmatched: 2. From cysteine to phenylalanine, the CDR3 is 14 amino acids long. Of the read, only the CDR3 DNA is kept; its 42 bases are in frame from base 1. The germline V gene supplies CDR1 ENHRY and CDR2 SYGVKD. Receptor amplification or capture employed the immunoSEQ multiplex PCR assay. TCRdb re-hosts the immuneACCESS table, in-frame sequences only. Its copies lack some clones; in the studies checked, an unresolved V gene accounts for under half of them, and the cause for the rest is not known. Present in this sample are approximately 70,000 clones, approximately 91% of which were seen just once. The ten largest account for roughly 2.8% of the sample.

This sequence was found in a man younger than 40. Input material: peripheral blood mononuclear cells (PBMCs). The receptor chain draws on TRBV10-3 and TRBJ1-2, and 8 junctional nucleotides match TRBD1. Here is the DNA: TGTGCCATCAGTGAGGCAGGGGGCTACTATGGCTACACCTTC. Its product reads: CAISEAGGYYGYTF.